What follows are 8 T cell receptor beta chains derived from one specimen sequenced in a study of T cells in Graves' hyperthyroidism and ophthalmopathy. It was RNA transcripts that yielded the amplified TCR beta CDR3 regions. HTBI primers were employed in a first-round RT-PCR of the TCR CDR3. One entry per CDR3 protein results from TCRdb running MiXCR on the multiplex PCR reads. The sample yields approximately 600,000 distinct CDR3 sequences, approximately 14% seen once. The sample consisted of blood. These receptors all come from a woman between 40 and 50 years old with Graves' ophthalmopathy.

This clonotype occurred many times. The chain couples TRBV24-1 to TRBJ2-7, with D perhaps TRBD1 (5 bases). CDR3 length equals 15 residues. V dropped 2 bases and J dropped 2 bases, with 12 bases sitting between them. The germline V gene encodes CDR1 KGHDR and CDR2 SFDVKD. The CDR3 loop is CATSDSSTGAYEQYF. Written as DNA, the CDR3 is TGTGCCACCAGTGATTCGTCAACAGGTGCCTACGAGCAGTACTTC.

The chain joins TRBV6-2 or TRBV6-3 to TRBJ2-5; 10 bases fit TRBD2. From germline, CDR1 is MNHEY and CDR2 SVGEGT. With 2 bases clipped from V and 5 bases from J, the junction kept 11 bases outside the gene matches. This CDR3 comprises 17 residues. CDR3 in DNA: TGTGCCAGCAGTTACCCCATAGCGGGAGGCGCCCGGGAGACCCAGTACTTC. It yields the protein CASSYPIAGGARETQYF.

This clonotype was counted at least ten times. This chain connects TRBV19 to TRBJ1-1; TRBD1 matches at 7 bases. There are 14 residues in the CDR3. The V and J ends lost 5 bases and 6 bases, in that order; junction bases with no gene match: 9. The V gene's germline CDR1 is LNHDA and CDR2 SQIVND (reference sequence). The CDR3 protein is CASSLDRDSAEAFF. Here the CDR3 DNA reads TGTGCCAGTAGTCTTGACAGGGATTCCGCTGAAGCTTTCTTT. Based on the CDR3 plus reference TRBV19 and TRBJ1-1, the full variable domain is DGGITQSPKYLFRKEGQNVTLSCEQNLNHDAMYWYRQDPGQGLRLIYYSQIVNDFQKGDIAEGYSVSREKKESFPLTVTSAQKNPTAFYLCASSLDRDSAEAFFGQGTRLTVV.

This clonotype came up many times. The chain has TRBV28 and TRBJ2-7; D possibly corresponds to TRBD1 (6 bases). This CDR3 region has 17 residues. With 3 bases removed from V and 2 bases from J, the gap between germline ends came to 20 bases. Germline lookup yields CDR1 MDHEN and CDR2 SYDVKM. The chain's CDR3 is CASSLGSLRDITYEQYF. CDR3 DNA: TGTGCCAGCAGTTTGGGGAGTCTCCGGGACATAACCTACGAGCAGTACTTC.

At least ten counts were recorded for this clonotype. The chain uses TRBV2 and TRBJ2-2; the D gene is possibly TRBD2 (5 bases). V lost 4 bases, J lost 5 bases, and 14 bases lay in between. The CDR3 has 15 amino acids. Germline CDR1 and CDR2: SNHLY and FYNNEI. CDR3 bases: TGTGCCAGCAGTGGGACTGAGGGTCGGACCGGGGAGCTGTTTTTT. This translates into CASSGTEGRTGELFF.

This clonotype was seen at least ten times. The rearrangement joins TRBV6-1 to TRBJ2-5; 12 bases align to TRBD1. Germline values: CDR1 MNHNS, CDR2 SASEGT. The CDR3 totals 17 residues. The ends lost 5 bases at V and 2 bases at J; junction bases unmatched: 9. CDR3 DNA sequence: TGTGCCAGCAGTACCCTGTCGGGACAGGGGGCTCAAGAGACCCAGTACTTC. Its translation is CASSTLSGQGAQETQYF.

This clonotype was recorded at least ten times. Written as DNA, the CDR3 is TGTGCCATCAGTGAACGTTTGAACGATGGCTACACCTTC. This gives the protein CAISERLNDGYTF. V and J are TRBV10-3 and TRBJ1-2, with D unresolved. CDR3 length: 13 residues. CDR1 and CDR2 (germline): ENHRY, SYGVKD. V was shortened by 3 bases and J by 6 bases, with 11 bases between the two germline ends.

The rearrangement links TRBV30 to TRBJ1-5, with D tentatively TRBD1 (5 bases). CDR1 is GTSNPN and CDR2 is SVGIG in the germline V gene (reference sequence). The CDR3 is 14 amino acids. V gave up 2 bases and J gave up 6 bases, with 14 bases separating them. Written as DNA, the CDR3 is TGTGCCTGGAGTCCGGGCGGGGACCTTCAGCCCCAGCATTTT. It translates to CAWSPGGDLQPQHF.